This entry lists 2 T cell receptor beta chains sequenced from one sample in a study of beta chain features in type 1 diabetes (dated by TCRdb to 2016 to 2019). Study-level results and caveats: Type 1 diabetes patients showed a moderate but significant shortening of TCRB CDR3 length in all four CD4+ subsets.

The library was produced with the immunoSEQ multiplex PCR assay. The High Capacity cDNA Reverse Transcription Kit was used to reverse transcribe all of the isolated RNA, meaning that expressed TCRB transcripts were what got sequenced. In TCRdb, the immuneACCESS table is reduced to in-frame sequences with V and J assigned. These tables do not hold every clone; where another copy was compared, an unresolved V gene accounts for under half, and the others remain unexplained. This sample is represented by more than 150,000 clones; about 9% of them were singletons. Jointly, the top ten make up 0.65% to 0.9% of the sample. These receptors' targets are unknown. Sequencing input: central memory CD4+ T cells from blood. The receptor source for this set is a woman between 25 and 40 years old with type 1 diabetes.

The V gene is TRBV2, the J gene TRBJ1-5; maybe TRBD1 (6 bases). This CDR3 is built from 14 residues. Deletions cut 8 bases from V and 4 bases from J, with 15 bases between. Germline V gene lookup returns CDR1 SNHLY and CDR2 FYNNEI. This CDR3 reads CASSRQDSNQPQHF. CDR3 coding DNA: TGTGCCAGCTCTCGACAGGATTCTAATCAGCCCCAGCATTTT.

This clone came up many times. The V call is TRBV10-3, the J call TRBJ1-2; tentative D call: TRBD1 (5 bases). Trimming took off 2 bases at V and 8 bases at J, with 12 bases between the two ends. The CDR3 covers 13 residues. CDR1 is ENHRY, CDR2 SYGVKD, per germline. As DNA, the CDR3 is TGTGCCATCAGTGAGCCGCAGGGAAGGGGCTACACCTTC. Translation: CAISEPQGRGYTF.